This record looks at one T cell receptor (beta chain) sequence and its context. This clonotype was observed many times. This clone's antigen is unknown. Nothing much larger sits one base from this clone, and base qualities are not available. The germline V gene specifies MNHEY as CDR1 and SVGEGT as CDR2. The V end loses 2 bases and the J end loses 5 bases, and a stretch of 21 bases separates them. The CDR3 holds 17 amino acids from the cysteine to the phenylalanine. Only the CDR3 region is kept as DNA, spanning 51 bases read in frame from base 1. These data are taken from a study of T cell repertoires in cytomegalovirus infection (dated by TCRdb to between 2017 and 2020). With regard to the full study: Donor HLA type was relevant to the analysis, as public TCR beta signatures indicated carriage of CMV infection together with the matching HLA type. The full study reports these points: Carriers of CMV infection plus the relevant HLA type were discriminated by the cumulative frequency of public TCR beta family members in the study cohort and in an independent roughly 340-donor cohort. The ex vivo response was dominated by HLA-C-restricted CMV-specific TCR beta clonotypes, which also provided the single most frequent clonotype in two of eight donors.

The data were produced on an Illumina HiSeq 1500. TCRdb took the public reads, trimmed them with fastp at Q25, ran MiXCR for clone calling and kept in-frame beta chains. Identical CDR3 protein sequences are pooled into one entry, listed with their most common genes and DNA. This sample lists about 300,000 distinct CDR3 sequences; roughly 9.3% were detected once. The ten largest clones add up to approximately 2.3% of the sample. The clonotype was recovered from a human donor in good health (CMV status not recorded). Some clones in this sample may be carry-over from other donors' samples. The sequenced sample was PBMCs. The rearrangement joined TRBV6-2 or TRBV6-3 to TRBJ2-5, with the D segment identity uncertain. For the CDR3, the sequence is CASSYGQEKSSRETQYF. The nucleotide sequence reads as follows: TGTGCCAGCAGTTACGGGCAGGAAAAGAGCTCCAGGGAGACCCAGTACTTC.